Following are 13 T cell receptor beta chains from one sample sequenced in a study of cytomegalovirus exposure and HLA in healthy donors. This table comes from immunoSEQ multiplex PCR, and its TCRdb copy is limited to in-frame clones, with some not included. The sample lists 150,000 to 250,000 clones, approximately 80% occurring once. The sample consisted of PBMCs. These receptors originate from a woman aged 25 to 45 in good health and CMV-seropositive.

The rearrangement uses TRBV18 and TRBJ1-3, with 8 bases fitting TRBD1. Germline trimming cut 3 bases from V and 0 bases from J; bases unmatched to any gene: 1. The CDR3 is 15 residues long. Germline V gene lookup returns CDR1 KGHSH and CDR2 LQKENI. This chain's CDR3 is CASSPGQGSGNTIYF. The CDR3 DNA follows: TGTGCCAGCTCACCTGGACAGGGCTCTGGAAACACCATATATTTT.

The chain joins TRBV12-5 to TRBJ2-7; D is uncertain. The CDR3 has 12 amino acids. From germline, CDR1 is LGHNT and CDR2 FRNRAP. Trimming took off 6 bases at V and 4 bases at J, with 10 bases between the two ends. The CDR3 region is CASGPNLYEQYF. CDR3 nucleotide sequence: TGTGCTAGTGGGCCCAACTTATACGAGCAGTACTTC.

The chain uses TRBV28 and TRBJ1-2, with 9 bases aligning to TRBD1. Germline V gene sequence: CDR1 MDHEN, CDR2 SYDVKM. After removal of 9 bases from V and 3 bases from J, the junction contained 8 bases not matched to a gene. The CDR3 runs to 14 residues. For the CDR3, the DNA is TGTGCCAGTCGGGACAGGGCTAGGCACTATGGCTACACCTTC. Amino acids: CASRDRARHYGYTF.

Written as DNA, the CDR3 is TGTGCCAGCAGCGAGACAGTCTCCTACAATGAGCAGTTCTTC. This translates into CASSETVSYNEQFF. The chain uses TRBV7-9 and TRBJ2-1; D perhaps matches TRBD1 (5 bases). With 5 bases removed from V and 0 bases from J, the gap between germline ends came to 8 bases. Germline values: CDR1 SEHNR, CDR2 FQNEAQ (reference sequence). The CDR3 spans 14 residues.

The genes are TRBV2 and TRBJ2-2, with D perhaps TRBD1 (5 bases). The V end was cut by 8 bases, the J end by 1 base, with 14 bases between. The germline V gene has CDR1 SNHLY and CDR2 FYNNEI. This CDR3 region has 15 residues. The CDR3 loop is CASGARRVNTGELFF. The DNA of the CDR3 is TGTGCCAGCGGGGCCCGAAGGGTGAACACCGGGGAGCTGTTTTTT.

This rearrangement joins TRBV6-1 to TRBJ2-6, with unresolved D. The germline gives CDR1 MNHNS, CDR2 SASEGT. Trimming took 1 base from V and 0 from J, leaving 10 bases between them. This CDR3 spans 17 amino acids. The CDR3 region has the DNA TGTGCCAGCAGTGAAGTAACTGTGTCCTCTGGGGCCAACGTCCTGACTTTC. Amino acid sequence: CASSEVTVSSGANVLTF.

The rearrangement uses TRBV6-5 and TRBJ1-2; 8 bases map to TRBD1. This CDR3 has 13 amino acids. V dropped 6 bases and J dropped 6; count of bases not matched to a gene: 6. CDR1 MNHEY and CDR2 SVGAGI come from the germline V gene. CDR3 sequence reads: CASRRTGSDGYTF. The CDR3 bases are TGTGCCAGCAGAAGGACAGGGAGTGATGGCTACACCTTC.

The chain joins TRBV6-5 to TRBJ1-2, with D maybe TRBD1 (6 bases). V was shortened by 4 bases and J by 2 bases, with 8 bases between the two germline ends. From germline, CDR1 is MNHEY and CDR2 SVGAGI. The CDR3 totals 13 residues. The CDR3 reads CASSSQGNYGYTF. In DNA, the CDR3 is TGTGCCAGCAGTTCTCAGGGGAACTATGGCTACACCTTC.

V usage is TRBV28 and J usage is TRBJ1-2; D unclear. This CDR3 has 13 amino acids. Germline V gene sequence: CDR1 MDHEN, CDR2 SYDVKM. Trimming left V 2 bases short and J 6 bases short, with 10 bases between. The CDR3, as DNA: TGTGCCAGCAGTTTAGCCAGTCACAATGGCTACACCTTC. This gives the protein CASSLASHNGYTF.

The V and J genes are TRBV2 and TRBJ2-4; 11 nucleotides agree with TRBD2. V shed 9 bases and J 3 bases; nucleotides not matched to a gene: 13. CDR1 is SNHLY, CDR2 FYNNEI, per germline. The CDR3 consists of 17 residues. The chain's CDR3 is CASYGGVTSGVKNIQYF. CDR3 DNA sequence: TGTGCCAGTTACGGAGGGGTGACTAGCGGGGTCAAAAACATTCAGTACTTC.

V usage is TRBV4-2 and J usage is TRBJ1-1, with 11 positions matching TRBD1. The CDR3 contains 14 residues. V lost 4 bases to trimming and J lost 5 bases; unmatched junction nucleotides: 3. The germline CDR1 and CDR2 sequences are LGHNA and YNFKEQ. DNA of the CDR3: TGTGCCAGCAGCCGAGGACAGGGGGCTACTGAAGCTTTCTTT. It codes for CASSRGQGATEAFF.

The chain couples TRBV30 to TRBJ1-2; 8 nucleotides align to TRBD1. The CDR3 loop spans 13 amino acids. In germline, CDR1 is GTSNPN, CDR2 SVGIG (reference sequence). The junction had 5 bases not matched to a gene; V was cut back by 4 bases and J by 4 bases. DNA of the CDR3: TGTGCCTGGAATCCAGGGGGCGCCTATGGCTACACCTTC. It specifies CAWNPGGAYGYTF. The variable domain in full, with the rest retrieved from reference TRBV30 and TRBJ1-2, is SQTIHQWPATLVQPVGSPLSLECTVEGTSNPNLYWYRQAAGRGLQLLFYSVGIGQISSEVPQNLSASRPQDRQFILSSKKLLLSDSGFYLCAWNPGGAYGYTFGSGTRLTVV.

This chain links TRBV2 with TRBJ2-2, with 9 bases matching TRBD2. Looked up from germline, CDR1 is SNHLY and CDR2 is FYNNEI. The CDR3 extends over 16 amino acids. V shed 3 bases, J shed 4 bases, and the junction held 6 bases outside the gene matches. The CDR3 loop reads CASSDVLAGITGELFF. CDR3 bases: TGTGCCAGCAGTGACGTGCTAGCGGGAATCACCGGGGAGCTGTTTTTT.